This T cell receptor (beta chain) originates from a study of CD8 T cells in Susac syndrome. The wider study: When blood was drawn, the patients with Susac syndrome were therapy-naive, on corticosteroids, or on intravenous immunoglobulin alone.

The RNA, about 0.45 to 1 ug, was put through reverse transcription using random hexamers. TCRdb re-called the immunoSEQ multiplex PCR reads through MiXCR, storing one row per CDR3 protein. The sample carries 150,000 to 200,000 distinct CDR3 sequences, around 94% recorded once. From blood CD8+ and CD4+ T cells, TCR beta sequences were generated. Bulk CD8+ and CD4+ cells came from magnetic negative isolation; CD8+ TEMRA by FACS. V was clipped by 0 bases and J by 4 bases, with 16 bases between them. The CDR3 has 16 residues. Looked up from germline, CDR1 is SGDLS and CDR2 is YYNGEE. A note on this clonotype: Its antigen is unknown.

Findings and limits, study-wide: Clonal expansion was absent from the CD4+ T cell repertoires in Susac syndrome.

Material: CD4+ T cells from PBMCs. The J gene is TRBJ1-1, the V gene TRBV9; a weak D match, TRBD1 (5 bases). The sequence came from a human donor with Susac syndrome. CDR3 in DNA: TGTGCCAGCAGCGTAGAAAGGGGTGGGGGTAGCACTGAAGCTTTCTTT. It is translated as CASSVERGGGSTEAFF. The variable domain in full, with the rest retrieved from reference TRBV9 and TRBJ1-1, is DSGVTQTPKHLITATGQRVTLRCSPRSGDLSVYWYQQSLDQGLQFLIQYYNGEERAKGNILERFSAQQFPDLHSELNLSSLELGDSALYFCASSVERGGGSTEAFFGQGTRLTVV.